This entry describes one T cell receptor (beta chain). Its antigen remains unidentified. This entry comes from a study of identical twins. Study-level results: Out-of-frame alpha sequences common to twins were enriched for low generation probability. Modelling approaches yielded underestimates of out-of-frame TCR alpha sharing between monozygotic twins.

J lost 7 bases, V lost 1 base, and 9 bases had no gene match. The germline CDR1 and CDR2 sequences are LNHDA and SQIVND (reference sequence). The CDR3 spans 16 residues. TCRdb used MiXCR to reprocess the 5' RACE reads, holding one entry per CDR3 protein. The sample shows 1,800,000 or so distinct CDR3 sequences, about 32% of them seen only once. This clonotype was obtained from a newborn girl in good health. The sequenced material came from cord blood. This chain joins TRBV19 and TRBJ2-2; 7 positions match TRBD2. Written as DNA, the CDR3 is TGTGCCAGTAGTATAGGCCCGGGGGGTCGGATCGGGGAGCTGTTTTTT. Protein sequence: CASSIGPGGRIGELFF.